The entry that follows covers one T cell receptor (beta chain) sequence. Antigen unknown. This CDR3 comprises 15 residues. V was cut by 5 bases and J by 5 bases, with 18 bases left in between. Germline CDR1 reads SGHTA; CDR2 reads FQGNSA. Together with a sample-barcoded 5' primer, a J-beta primer mix was included in a second PCR lasting roughly 6 to 12 cycles. From the 5' RACE reads, TCRdb called clonotypes with MiXCR, one entry per CDR3 protein. The profile shows 450,000 to 700,000 distinct CDR3 sequences, roughly 29% of them singletons. This record belongs to a study of blood T cells in healthy people across ages. Every sample yielded at least 6.5 million isolated PBMCs. Extractions gave at least 6 micrograms of total RNA per sample. Regarding the study as a whole: CMV infection status of these donors was not known. The lack of PBMC sorting stopped any conclusive naive versus antigen-experienced comparison.

V gene TRBV7-2 combines with J gene TRBJ2-5, with D perhaps being TRBD1 or TRBD2 (6 bases each). The sequence derives from a woman aged 70-85 years in good health. Sequencing input: blood. Written as DNA, the CDR3 is TGTGCCAGCAGCCTAGGGGGGACCGATGCCGAGACCCAGTACTTC. Its protein is CASSLGGTDAETQYF.